The 25 T cell receptor beta chains below were found in one sample sequenced in a study of blood T cell repertoires in COVID-19 (dated by TCRdb to the early 2020s). Library construction relied on the immunoSEQ multiplex PCR assay. The immuneACCESS repertoire file appears here via TCRdb, limited to in-frame rearrangements. These files lack a portion of the clones; in checked studies, under half of the deficit traces to unresolved V genes, and the cause of the others is not known. The sample table shows some 150,000 clones, and approximately 82% are seen once. The top ten clones comprise 3.6% of the sample. Sequenced input: PBMCs or T cells enriched from blood (not recorded which). Receptors originate from a woman between 45 and 60 years old in a cohort exposed to, infected with or recovered from COVID-19 (not recorded which).

This clone was seen once. The chain couples TRBV30 to TRBJ1-1, with D possibly being TRBD1 (5 bases). CDR1 and CDR2 (germline): GTSNPN, SVGIG (reference sequence). The V end was cut by 3 bases, the J end by 1 base, with 6 bases between. The CDR3 runs to 12 residues. CDR3 bases: TGTGCCTGGAGGGACAAGAACACTGAAGCTTTCTTT. Translation gives CAWRDKNTEAFF. The full variable domain, completed using reference TRBV30 and TRBJ1-1, is SQTIHQWPATLVQPVGSPLSLECTVEGTSNPNLYWYRQAAGRGLQLLFYSVGIGQISSEVPQNLSASRPQDRQFILSSKKLLLSDSGFYLCAWRDKNTEAFFGQGTRLTVV.

This clone appeared a single time. V usage is TRBV6-6 and J usage is TRBJ1-5, with D maybe TRBD1 (6 bases). Germline CDR1 MNHNY, CDR2 SVGAGI (reference sequence). The V gene lost 6 bases and the J gene lost 0 bases, with 18 bases spanning the gap. The CDR3 covers 17 residues. CDR3 DNA sequence: TGTGCCAGCAGCCGAATCCCAGGGGCGACTAGCAATCAGCCCCAGCATTTT. Encoded protein: CASSRIPGATSNQPQHF.

The chain links TRBV2 to TRBJ1-6, with TRBD1 matching 8 bases. V lost 9 bases to trimming and J lost 0 bases; unmatched junction nucleotides: 7. CDR3 length: 16 amino acids. Germline V gene data show CDR1 as SNHLY and CDR2 as FYNNEI. This CDR3 is CARQQGASSYNSPLHF. CDR3 in DNA: TGTGCCAGGCAGCAGGGGGCGAGCTCCTATAATTCACCCCTCCACTTT.

V usage is TRBV2 and J usage is TRBJ1-1; D is uncertain. This CDR3 comprises 11 residues. The germline gives CDR1 SNHLY, CDR2 FYNNEI. V lost 10 bases and J lost 11, with 17 bases in between. The DNA for the CDR3 is TGTGCCACCCAGGAGGTCTCTCGGGCTTTCTTT. Protein sequence: CATQEVSRAFF.

This clone occurred once. The V and J genes are TRBV5-5 and TRBJ1-4; D uncertain. The germline V gene has CDR1 SGHKS and CDR2 YYEKEE (reference sequence). With 2 bases removed from V and 5 bases from J, the gap between germline ends came to 13 bases. CDR3 length equals 15 residues. The CDR3 DNA is TGTGCCAGCAGCTTAATTTCAGGTCCCAATGAAAAACTGTTTTTT. Residues: CASSLISGPNEKLFF. The full variable domain, in which reference TRBV5-5 and TRBJ1-4 provide the parts outside the CDR3, is DAGVTQSPTHLIKTRGQQVTLRCSPISGHKSVSWYQQVLGQGPQFIFQYYEKEERGRGNFPDRFSARQFPNYSSELNVNALLLGDSALYLCASSLISGPNEKLFFGSGTQLSVL.

The chain uses TRBV5-4 and TRBJ2-5; TRBD2 agrees at 11 bases. Germline-derived CDR1 and CDR2 are SGHNT and YYREEE (reference sequence). V lost 2 bases, J lost 7 bases, and 10 bases stayed unmatched. The CDR3 is 16 residues long. The CDR3 sequence: CASSFGTSGRGGTQYF. CDR3 bases: TGTGCCAGCAGCTTTGGGACTAGCGGCCGGGGGGGGACCCAGTACTTC. The full variable domain, in which reference TRBV5-4 and TRBJ2-5 provide the parts outside the CDR3, is ETGVTQSPTHLIKTRGQQVTLRCSSQSGHNTVSWYQQALGQGPQFIFQYYREEENGRGNFPPRFSGLQFPNYSSELNVNALELDDSALYLCASSFGTSGRGGTQYFGPGTRLLVL.

DNA of the CDR3: TGTGCCAGCAGTGGGACAGCTATAAATGAAAAACTGTTTTTT. Residues: CASSGTAINEKLFF. The chain has TRBV28 and TRBJ1-4, with 7 positions matching TRBD1. Germline V gene data show CDR1 as MDHEN and CDR2 as SYDVKM. The trim removed 5 bases at V and 5 bases at J, leaving 5 bases unmatched. CDR3 size: 14 residues.

This clone occurred a few times. The rearrangement joins TRBV11-2 to TRBJ1-2; 8 nucleotides line up with TRBD1. V was clipped by 5 bases and J by 7 bases; unmatched bases: 9. This CDR3 has 14 amino acids. CDR1 and CDR2 from the germline V gene are SGHAT and FQNNGV. As DNA, the CDR3 is TGTGCCAGCAGCCTCAGGACAGGGATAGGTGGCTACACCTTC. Amino acids: CASSLRTGIGGYTF.

This chain connects TRBV7-2 to TRBJ2-7, with 8 positions matching TRBD1. Germline CDR1 reads SGHTA; CDR2 reads FQGNSA. The J segment lost 3 bases and the V segment lost 4 bases, leaving 11 bases of the junction unmatched. CDR3 length equals 16 residues. The CDR3 spells CASSSLTGAHLYEQYF. The CDR3 region has the DNA TGTGCCAGCAGCTCCCTGACAGGGGCGCACCTCTACGAGCAGTACTTC.

The V call is TRBV7-3, the J call TRBJ2-5, with 12 bases identical to TRBD2. There are 15 residues in the CDR3. Germline V gives CDR1 SGHTA, CDR2 FQGTGA. The ends lost 5 bases at V and 1 base at J; junction bases unmatched: 2. CDR3 sequence: CASSPSGRAQETQYF. CDR3 DNA sequence: TGTGCCAGCAGCCCTAGCGGGAGGGCCCAAGAGACCCAGTACTTC.

J is TRBJ2-5 and V is TRBV7-2, with TRBD2 matching 9 bases. There are 15 residues in the CDR3. Germline V lookup: CDR1 SGHTA, CDR2 FQGNSA. V shed 2 bases, J shed 0 bases, and the junction held 1 base outside the gene matches. Here the CDR3 reads CASSLLAGYQETQYF. Written as DNA, the CDR3 is TGTGCCAGCAGCTTACTAGCGGGGTACCAAGAGACCCAGTACTTC.

This chain uses TRBV2 with TRBJ1-1; D gene uncertain. Germline V gives CDR1 SNHLY, CDR2 FYNNEI. Deletions cut 10 bases from V and 1 base from J, with 7 bases between. This CDR3 comprises 11 residues. This CDR3 is CATVWNTEAFF. The CDR3 DNA sequence: TGTGCCACCGTCTGGAACACTGAAGCTTTCTTT.

The rearrangement uses TRBV28 and TRBJ1-2, with a possible D match to TRBD1 (5 bases). The CDR3 covers 15 residues. Trimming cost V 5 bases and J 5 bases, with 18 bases left between them. CDR1 MDHEN and CDR2 SYDVKM come from the germline V gene. For the CDR3, the DNA is TGTGCCAGCAGTACCATCCGCGGGGCACGGTATGGCTACACCTTC. Residues: CASSTIRGARYGYTF.

The rearrangement uses TRBV9 and TRBJ1-1; perhaps TRBD1 as D (6 bases). The CDR3 sequence is 16 residues long. Between the trimmed V and J ends, which lost 0 bases and 0 bases, there was a span of 12 bases. Germline-derived CDR1 and CDR2 are SGDLS and YYNGEE. The CDR3 loop is CASSVAKGVLNTEAFF. The CDR3 nucleotides read TGTGCCAGCAGCGTAGCCAAGGGGGTATTGAACACTGAAGCTTTCTTT.

The genes are TRBV10-3 and TRBJ1-6; TRBD1 is a possible D gene (6 bases). This CDR3 contains 16 residues. V was shortened by 4 bases and J by 6 bases, with 16 bases between the two germline ends. CDR1 is ENHRY, CDR2 SYGVKD, per germline. The CDR3 nucleotides are TGTGCCATCAGTGGAGAGCAGGGGTTATCTAATTCACCCCTCCACTTT. Translation: CAISGEQGLSNSPLHF.

The chain is built from TRBV6-5 and TRBJ2-3; TRBD2 agrees at 10 bases. Germline CDR1 and CDR2: MNHEY and SVGAGI. V lost 6 bases and J lost 5; bases outside the gene matches: 8. The CDR3 is 15 residues long. CDR3 in DNA: TGTGCCAGCAGCTTGAGCGGGGGGGGCATAGATACGCAGTATTTT. This sequence encodes CASSLSGGGIDTQYF.

The gene calls are TRBV3-1 (or the pseudogene TRBV3-2) and TRBJ2-1; 7 bases map to TRBD1. Germline loops: CDR1 LGHDT, CDR2 YNNKEL (reference sequence). CDR3 length: 20 amino acids. Trimming took 0 bases from V and 0 from J; bases not matched to a gene: 14. For the CDR3, the DNA is TGTGCCAGCAGCCAAGAGGGTAAGATATTTTCAGGGGGCTCCTACAATGAGCAGTTCTTC. This gives the protein CASSQEGKIFSGGSYNEQFF.

This chain joins TRBV19 and TRBJ2-5; weak D call: TRBD2 (6 bases). The CDR3 length is 14 residues. V lost 6 bases, J lost 3 bases, and 14 bases lay in between. Germline lookup yields CDR1 LNHDA and CDR2 SQIVND (reference sequence). The chain's CDR3 is CASSTGTSKETQYF. CDR3 DNA: TGTGCCAGTAGCACCGGGACTTCTAAAGAGACCCAGTACTTC.

The genes are TRBV5-6 and TRBJ1-1; 10 bases line up with TRBD1. Trimming at V came to 0 bases and at J to 1 base, leaving 3 bases not matched to a gene. The CDR3 covers 16 residues. Per germline, CDR1 SGHDT and CDR2 YYEEEE. This chain's CDR3 is CASSLGQGAANTEAFF. The CDR3 DNA is TGTGCCAGCAGCTTGGGACAGGGGGCAGCGAACACTGAAGCTTTCTTT.

The V gene is TRBV29-1, the J gene TRBJ2-3, with D possibly matching TRBD2 (6 bases). From germline, CDR1 is SQVTM and CDR2 ANQGSEA. Trimming left V 4 bases short and J 3 bases short, with 14 bases between. The CDR3 is 14 amino acids. The CDR3 DNA reads as TGCAGCGTTGGGGGGGTACGAGGGACAGATACGCAGTATTTT. It specifies CSVGGVRGTDTQYF.

The chain carries TRBV4-1 and TRBJ2-1, with TRBD2 as a possible D gene (6 bases). This CDR3 is 15 amino acids long. Trimming removed 3 bases from V and 10 bases from J, with 19 bases in between. The germline CDR1 and CDR2 sequences are MGHRA and YSYEKL. The CDR3 DNA is TGCGCCAGCAGCCATGAAGGGACTCCTCGGCGAGAGCAGTTCTTC. Protein: CASSHEGTPRREQFF.

In this sample, this clone turned up once. The chain carries TRBV4-3 and TRBJ2-1, with a weak D call TRBD2 (5 bases). The CDR3 is 13 residues long. V lost 0 bases, J lost 8 bases, and 8 bases lay in between. Looked up from germline, CDR1 is LGHNA and CDR2 is YSLEER. The CDR3 DNA follows: TGCGCCAGCAGCCAAGATTACGGGGATGAGCAGTTCTTC. Its translation is CASSQDYGDEQFF.

This clone was seen just once. The genes are TRBV20-1 and TRBJ2-1; D is undetermined. CDR1 and CDR2 (germline): DFQATT, SNEGSKA (reference sequence). The CDR3 spans 13 residues. CDR3 sequence: CTASRSSYNEQFF. In DNA form, the CDR3 reads TGCACCGCTAGTAGGAGCTCCTACAATGAGCAGTTCTTC.

The chain combines TRBV5-1 with TRBJ1-3, with unresolved D. The germline gives CDR1 SGHRS, CDR2 YFSETQ. The V and J ends lost 3 bases and 2 bases respectively, with 6 bases between them. CDR3 length: 13 residues. The CDR3 loop is CASSSSTGNTIYF. The CDR3 bases are TGCGCCAGCAGCTCATCAACTGGAAACACCATATATTTT.

This clone was seen just once. The chain couples TRBV29-1 to TRBJ2-5; D possibly corresponds to TRBD2 (5 bases). This CDR3 contains 12 residues. Germline V CDR1 and CDR2: SQVTM, ANQGSEA. V shed 3 bases and J shed 5 bases, with 10 bases lying between them. The DNA of the CDR3 is TGCAGCGTTGATCGGGGTAGGGAGACCCAGTACTTC. Protein product: CSVDRGRETQYF.